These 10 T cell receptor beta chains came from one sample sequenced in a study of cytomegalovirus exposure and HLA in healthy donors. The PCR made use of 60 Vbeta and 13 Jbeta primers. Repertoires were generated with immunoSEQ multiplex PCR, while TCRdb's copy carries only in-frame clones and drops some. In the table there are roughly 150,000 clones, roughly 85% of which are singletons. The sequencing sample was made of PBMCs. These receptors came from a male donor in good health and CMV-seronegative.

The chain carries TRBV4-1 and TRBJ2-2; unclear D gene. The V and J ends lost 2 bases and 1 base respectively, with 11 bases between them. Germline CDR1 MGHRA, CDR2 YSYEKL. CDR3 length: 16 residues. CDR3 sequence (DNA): TGCGCCAGCAGCCAAAAGGTCAGCGAGAACACCGGGGAGCTGTTTTTT. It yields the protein CASSQKVSENTGELFF.

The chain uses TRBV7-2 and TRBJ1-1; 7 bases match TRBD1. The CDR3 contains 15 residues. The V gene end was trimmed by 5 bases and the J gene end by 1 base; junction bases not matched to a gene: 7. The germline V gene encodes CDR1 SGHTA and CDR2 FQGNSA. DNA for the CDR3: TGTGCCAGCAGCACCAGACAGGGAGGGAACACTGAAGCTTTCTTT. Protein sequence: CASSTRQGGNTEAFF.

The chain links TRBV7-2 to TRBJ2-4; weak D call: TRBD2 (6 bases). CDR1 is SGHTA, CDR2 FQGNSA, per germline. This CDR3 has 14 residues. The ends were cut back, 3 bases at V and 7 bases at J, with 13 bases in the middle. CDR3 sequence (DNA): TGTGCCAGCAGCTTCCCCCGGGACTCCAACATTCAGTACTTC. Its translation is CASSFPRDSNIQYF. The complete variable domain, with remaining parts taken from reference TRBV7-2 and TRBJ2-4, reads GAGVSQSPSNKVTEKGKDVELRCDPISGHTALYWYRQSLGQGLEFLIYFQGNSAPDKSGLPSDRFSAERTGGSVSTLTIQRTQQEDSAVYLCASSFPRDSNIQYFGAGTRLSVL.

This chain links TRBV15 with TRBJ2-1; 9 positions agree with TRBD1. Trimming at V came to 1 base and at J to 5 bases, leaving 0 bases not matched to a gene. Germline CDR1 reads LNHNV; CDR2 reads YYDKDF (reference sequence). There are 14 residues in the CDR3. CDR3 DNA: TGTGCCACCAGCAGAGGGACAGGGGACAATGAGCAGTTCTTC. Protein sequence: CATSRGTGDNEQFF.

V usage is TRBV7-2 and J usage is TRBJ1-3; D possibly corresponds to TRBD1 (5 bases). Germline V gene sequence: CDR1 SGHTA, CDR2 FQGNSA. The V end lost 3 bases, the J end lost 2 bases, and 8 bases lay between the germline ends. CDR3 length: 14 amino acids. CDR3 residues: CASSLGLTGNTIYF. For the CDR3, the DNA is TGTGCCAGCAGCTTGGGACTTACTGGAAACACCATATATTTT.

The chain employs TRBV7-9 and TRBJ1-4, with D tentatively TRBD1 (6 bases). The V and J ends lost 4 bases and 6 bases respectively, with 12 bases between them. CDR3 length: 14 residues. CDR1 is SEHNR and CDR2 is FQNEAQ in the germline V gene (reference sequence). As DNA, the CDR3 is TGTGCCAGCAGCTCCTCGAGGGGGTATGAAAAACTGTTTTTT. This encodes CASSSSRGYEKLFF.

CDR3 nucleotide sequence: TGTGCCAGCAGAAGACAGGGTGGGATTTACGAGCAGTACTTC. Encoded protein: CASRRQGGIYEQYF. The V call is TRBV6-5, the J call TRBJ2-7; TRBD1 aligns across 7 bases. This CDR3 is 14 amino acids long. V trimming: 6 bases; J trimming: 4 bases; junction bases outside the gene matches: 9. From germline, CDR1 is MNHEY and CDR2 SVGAGI.

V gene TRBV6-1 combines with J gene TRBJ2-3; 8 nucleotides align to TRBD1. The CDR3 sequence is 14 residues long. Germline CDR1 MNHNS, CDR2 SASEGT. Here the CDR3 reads CARTGFYSTDTQYF. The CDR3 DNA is TGTGCTAGGACAGGGTTTTATAGCACAGATACGCAGTATTTT.

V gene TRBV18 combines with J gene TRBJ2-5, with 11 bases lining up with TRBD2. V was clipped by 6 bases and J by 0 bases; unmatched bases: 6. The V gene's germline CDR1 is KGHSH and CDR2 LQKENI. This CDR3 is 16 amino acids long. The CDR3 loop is CASSPTSGGHQETQYF. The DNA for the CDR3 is TGTGCCAGCTCCCCTACTAGCGGGGGACACCAAGAGACCCAGTACTTC. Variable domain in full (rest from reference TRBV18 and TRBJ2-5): NAGVMQNPRHLVRRRGQEARLRCSPMKGHSHVYWYRQLPEEGLKFMVYLQKENIIDESGMPKERFSAEFPKEGPSILRIQQVVRGDSAAYFCASSPTSGGHQETQYFGPGTRLLVL.

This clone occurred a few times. The CDR3 coding sequence is TGCGCCAGCAGGCCGACACCGTCCTCCTACGAGCAGTACTTC. Translated: CASRPTPSSYEQYF. The chain links TRBV4-1 to TRBJ2-7; D not resolved. The CDR3 has 14 amino acids. Germline V gene sequence: CDR1 MGHRA, CDR2 YSYEKL. V shed 6 bases and J shed 0 bases, with 12 bases lying between them.